The 27 T cell receptor beta chains presented below share a single source sample, sequenced in a study of blood T cell repertoires in COVID-19. Some clones are missing from TCRdb's copy, which holds only in-frame ones; the method was immunoSEQ multiplex PCR. Among about 160,000 clones listed, just over 90% were seen once. The sample consisted of peripheral blood. The source is a woman in her fifties or sixties with COVID-19, enrolled during active disease.

The rearrangement uses TRBV5-4 and TRBJ1-2, with 10 bases matching TRBD1. CDR1 and CDR2 from the germline V gene are SGHNT and YYREEE (reference sequence). The CDR3 has 17 amino acids. J gave up 2 bases and V 0 bases, and 7 bases lay outside the gene matches. The CDR3 reads CASSLGGGTGANYGYTF. CDR3 DNA: TGTGCCAGCAGCTTGGGCGGCGGGACAGGGGCGAACTATGGCTACACCTTC.

This clone was seen only once. The V call is TRBV5-1, the J call TRBJ1-4; possibly TRBD1 for D (6 bases). Germline V CDR1 and CDR2: SGHRS, YFSETQ. The CDR3 runs 16 residues. Trimming pared 0 bases from V and 8 bases from J, leaving 17 bases between. CDR3 in DNA: TGCGCCAGCAGCTTGGAATCTCGGGGGGCCGGGGAAAAACTGTTTTTT. Encoded protein: CASSLESRGAGEKLFF.

This chain uses TRBV19 with TRBJ1-2; D is undetermined. The CDR3 totals 15 residues. The V gene lost 0 bases and the J gene lost 8 bases, with 16 bases spanning the gap. CDR1 and CDR2 from the germline V gene are LNHDA and SQIVND (reference sequence). CDR3 bases: TGTGCCAGTAGTATAGATTGGGCCCCTCCTCGAGGCTACACCTTC. Translated: CASSIDWAPPRGYTF.

The V call is TRBV7-2, the J call TRBJ1-5; a weak D match, TRBD1 (6 bases). V shed 5 bases and J shed 2 bases, with 13 bases lying between them. Per germline, CDR1 SGHTA and CDR2 FQGNSA. The CDR3 sequence is 15 residues long. The CDR3, as DNA: TGTGCCAGCAGCACAACAGGGTGGGGCAATCAGCCCCAGCATTTT. Translation: CASSTTGWGNQPQHF.

Only a few counts were recorded for this clone. The rearrangement joins TRBV7-9 to TRBJ1-5, with 8 bases identical to TRBD1. There are 15 residues in the CDR3. V was pared by 5 bases and J by 2 bases, with 5 bases of the junction left unmatched. In germline, CDR1 is SEHNR, CDR2 FQNEAQ (reference sequence). In nucleotides, the CDR3 is TGTGCCAGCAGCCGAGGGGGACAGGGCAATCAGCCCCAGCATTTT. Its protein product is CASSRGGQGNQPQHF.

This clone appeared a single time. The chain combines TRBV7-6 with TRBJ2-2; 9 bases are shared with TRBD1. CDR1 is SGHVS and CDR2 is FNYEAQ in the germline V gene. The CDR3 is 18 amino acids. Trimming removed 1 base from V and 3 bases from J; junction bases left unmatched: 9. The chain's CDR3 is CASSLEYVYRGHTGELFF. CDR3 nucleotide sequence: TGTGCCAGCAGCTTAGAATACGTGTACAGGGGGCACACCGGGGAGCTGTTTTTT.

CDR3 residues: CASSYMGRNRAETQYF. The CDR3 bases are TGTGCCAGCAGTTACATGGGCCGTAACAGGGCAGAGACCCAGTACTTC. The chain recombines TRBV6-2 or TRBV6-3 with TRBJ2-5; weak D call: TRBD1 (6 bases). Trimming shortened V by 2 bases and J by 4 bases, and 17 bases separated the two germline ends. This CDR3 has 16 residues. Germline V CDR1 and CDR2: MNHEY, SVGEGT.

This clone was recorded a few times. The chain links TRBV7-7 to TRBJ1-4; TRBD1 matches 9 bases. Germline CDR1 reads SSHAT; CDR2 reads FNYEAQ (reference sequence). The CDR3 consists of 13 residues. V lost 5 bases, J lost 8 bases, and 3 bases stayed unmatched. DNA for the CDR3: TGTGCCAGCAGCGCGGACAGGGGCGAAAAACTGTTTTTT. It encodes CASSADRGEKLFF.

The rearrangement links TRBV18 to TRBJ1-2, with 9 bases lining up with TRBD1. Germline CDR1 is KGHSH and CDR2 is LQKENI. The J segment lost 8 bases and the V segment lost 3 bases, leaving 7 bases of the junction unmatched. CDR3 length equals 14 residues. The CDR3 DNA is TGTGCCAGCTCACCGAGGACAGGGGTAGAAGGCTACACCTTC. It codes for CASSPRTGVEGYTF.

In this sample, this clone turned up once. The V and J genes are TRBV14 and TRBJ1-2, with a possible D match to TRBD1 (5 bases). V was cut by 1 base and J by 4 bases, with 10 bases left in between. CDR3 length: 14 amino acids. Germline lookup yields CDR1 SGHDN and CDR2 FVKESK. The DNA of the CDR3 is TGTGCCAGCAGCCAAGTCGGGGGTAGCTATGGCTACACCTTC. Translation gives CASSQVGGSYGYTF. Filled out from reference TRBV14 and TRBJ1-2, the complete variable domain reads EAGVTQFPSHSVIEKGQTVTLRCDPISGHDNLYWYRRVMGKEIKFLLHFVKESKQDESGMPNNRFLAERTGGTYSTLKVQPAELEDSGVYFCASSQVGGSYGYTFGSGTRLTVV.

This clone was seen just once. The V call is TRBV30, the J call TRBJ1-2, with 9 bases lining up with TRBD1. CDR3 length: 15 residues. Germline CDR1 GTSNPN, CDR2 SVGIG (reference sequence). The trim removed 2 bases at V and 2 bases at J, leaving 6 bases unmatched. Here the CDR3 reads CAWSSGQGTNYGYTF. The CDR3 DNA is TGTGCCTGGAGTTCGGGACAGGGAACGAACTATGGCTACACCTTC.

The genes are TRBV7-2 and TRBJ2-7; maybe TRBD1 (5 bases). The CDR3 loop spans 16 amino acids. Per germline, CDR1 SGHTA and CDR2 FQGNSA. The germline V and J ends were trimmed by 6 bases and 2 bases, with 20 bases remaining between them. CDR3 residues: CASRGKGWPGPYEQYF. CDR3 in DNA: TGTGCCAGCAGAGGCAAGGGGTGGCCCGGACCCTACGAGCAGTACTTC.

This sequence joins TRBV7-9 and TRBJ1-3; D not certain. Trimming shortened V by 5 bases and J by 1 base, and 15 bases separated the two germline ends. The CDR3 contains 16 residues. Germline CDR1 is SEHNR and CDR2 is FQNEAQ (reference sequence). CDR3 sequence reads: CASSPQLYPSGNTIYF. The CDR3 coding sequence is TGTGCCAGCAGCCCCCAACTGTACCCTTCTGGAAACACCATATATTTT. The full variable domain, rest sourced from reference TRBV7-9 and TRBJ1-3, is DTGVSQNPRHKITKRGQNVTFRCDPISEHNRLYWYRQTLGQGPEFLTYFQNEAQLEKSRLLSDRFSAERPKGSFSTLEIQRTEQGDSAMYLCASSPQLYPSGNTIYFGEGSWLTVV.

V and J are TRBV24-1 and TRBJ2-1; a possible D gene is TRBD1 (6 bases). V was cut by 4 bases and J by 3 bases, with 15 bases left in between. This CDR3 has 16 amino acids. Germline V lookup: CDR1 KGHDR, CDR2 SFDVKD. The CDR3 nucleotides are TGTGCCACCAGTGACAACCGGGACAAGTACTACAATGAGCAGTTCTTC. Translation: CATSDNRDKYYNEQFF.

This chain uses TRBV12-3 or TRBV12-4 with TRBJ1-1; the D gene is possibly TRBD1 (6 bases). The ends were cut back, 4 bases at V and 11 bases at J, with 17 bases in the middle. The CDR3 is made up of 13 amino acids. The chain's CDR3 is CASSSPTGQLAFF. In nucleotides, the CDR3 is TGTGCCAGCAGTTCCCCGACAGGCCAATTGGCTTTCTTT.

The J gene is TRBJ2-3, the V gene TRBV6-5; D is uncertain. Germline CDR1 and CDR2: MNHEY and SVGAGI. V was clipped by 6 bases and J by 3 bases, with 10 bases between them. This CDR3 contains 13 residues. CDR3 DNA sequence: TGTGCCAGCAGACCAAGAGGTACAGATACGCAGTATTTT. Translating it yields CASRPRGTDTQYF.

V is TRBV2 and J is TRBJ1-5; no reliable D call. The length of the CDR3 is 14 residues. Trimming removed 8 bases at V and 0 bases at J, with 11 bases between. Looked up from germline, CDR1 is SNHLY and CDR2 is FYNNEI. The CDR3 bases are TGTGCCAGCCAGGAGGGAATTAGCAATCAGCCCCAGCATTTT. It translates to CASQEGISNQPQHF.

The chain combines TRBV5-8 with TRBJ1-1, with D possibly matching TRBD1 (5 bases). The germline V and J ends were trimmed by 4 bases and 5 bases, with 15 bases remaining between them. CDR3 size: 14 residues. Per the germline V gene, CDR1 is SGHTS and CDR2 is YDEGEE. The DNA for the CDR3 is TGTGCCAGCAGCGTAGTCGGGGGAGGAACTGAAGCTTTCTTT. It yields the protein CASSVVGGGTEAFF.

The DNA for the CDR3 is TGTGCCAGCAGCTTAGTGGGGGGAAACAACGCAGATACGCAGTATTTT. Translated, it gives CASSLVGGNNADTQYF. This chain uses TRBV7-2 with TRBJ2-3; weak D call: TRBD2 (6 bases). Germline assignment: CDR1 SGHTA and CDR2 FQGNSA. This CDR3 region has 16 residues. V lost 1 base and J lost 4, with 15 bases in between.

The chain couples TRBV7-2 to TRBJ1-1, with D unresolved. The V gene's germline CDR1 is SGHTA and CDR2 FQGNSA. V was clipped by 1 base and J by 11 bases, with 8 bases between them. The CDR3 runs to 11 residues. The CDR3 DNA reads TGTGCCAGCAGCTTAGGAGTGAAGGCTTTCTTT. Translating it yields CASSLGVKAFF. Full variable domain (remainder filled in from reference TRBV7-2 and TRBJ1-1): GAGVSQSPSNKVTEKGKDVELRCDPISGHTALYWYRQSLGQGLEFLIYFQGNSAPDKSGLPSDRFSAERTGGSVSTLTIQRTQQEDSAVYLCASSLGVKAFFGQGTRLTVV.

The chain combines TRBV29-1 with TRBJ2-5; 13 bases match TRBD2. CDR3 length: 18 amino acids. The germline V gene has CDR1 SQVTM and CDR2 ANQGSEA. V trimming: 0 bases; J trimming: 4 bases; junction bases outside the gene matches: 11. The CDR3 DNA reads as TGCAGCGTTGAAGATCCCCAGACTAGCGGGGGGACTGGAGAGACCCAGTACTTC. Its protein product is CSVEDPQTSGGTGETQYF.

Only one count was recorded for this clone. The chain carries TRBV5-6 and TRBJ2-5, with TRBD1 matching 11 bases. J was trimmed by 5 bases and V by 3 bases; bases with no gene match: 3. The CDR3 totals 14 residues. CDR1 is SGHDT, CDR2 YYEEEE, per germline. CDR3 nucleotide sequence: TGTGCCAGCAGCTGGGACAGGGGGTACGAGACCCAGTACTTC. This sequence encodes CASSWDRGYETQYF.

This chain joins TRBV5-1 and TRBJ2-7; a possible D gene is TRBD2 (6 bases). V was clipped by 3 bases and J by 0 bases, with 25 bases between them. The CDR3 extends over 19 amino acids. The germline V gene encodes CDR1 SGHRS and CDR2 YFSETQ. For the CDR3, the DNA is TGCGCCAGCAGCTCCGGGGCGGGACCGACACTTAGGAGCTCCTACGAGCAGTACTTC. This encodes CASSSGAGPTLRSSYEQYF.

The chain recombines TRBV24-1 with TRBJ1-2; D ambiguous. In germline, CDR1 is KGHDR, CDR2 SFDVKD. With 6 bases removed from V and 7 bases from J, the gap between germline ends came to 11 bases. The CDR3 runs 12 residues. The CDR3 sequence is CATSTPVSGYTF. In DNA, the CDR3 is TGTGCCACCAGTACGCCAGTGTCTGGCTACACCTTC.

This chain joins TRBV7-9 and TRBJ2-2; the D is unclear. Trimming took 3 bases from V and 0 from J, leaving 11 bases between them. The CDR3 is 16 residues long. Per germline, CDR1 SEHNR and CDR2 FQNEAQ (reference sequence). The CDR3 nucleotides read TGTGCCAGCAGCTTTCCAGATAACGCGAACACCGGGGAGCTGTTTTTT. Protein sequence: CASSFPDNANTGELFF.

V usage is TRBV6-5 and J usage is TRBJ1-2; 12 nucleotides agree with TRBD1. The CDR3 is made up of 14 amino acids. Trimming removed 5 bases from V and 3 bases from J; junction bases left unmatched: 1. Germline-derived CDR1 and CDR2 are MNHEY and SVGAGI. CDR3: CASSRDRGHYGYTF. The CDR3 DNA reads TGTGCCAGCAGTAGGGACAGGGGGCACTATGGCTACACCTTC.

J is TRBJ2-3 and V is TRBV29-1; 7 nucleotides align to TRBD1. Unmatched junction bases numbered 7, after V lost 4 bases and J lost 0 bases. The germline CDR1 and CDR2 sequences are SQVTM and ANQGSEA. The CDR3 loop spans 15 amino acids. CDR3 sequence reads: CSVGDSLYSTDTQYF. As DNA, the CDR3 is TGCAGCGTTGGGGACAGTCTATATAGCACAGATACGCAGTATTTT.